A selection of T cell receptor beta chains follows, all from one sample in a study of OX40 agonist ivuxolimab in advanced cancers. Sequencing was performed with immunoSEQ multiplex PCR; in TCRdb, only in-frame clones are kept and a portion is missing. The table records 80,000 to 130,000 clones, 90% of them present only once. This sample comprised CD4+ or CD8+ T cells sorted from blood, obtained in a trial of the OX40 agonist ivuxolimab. All receptors derive from an adult with an advanced solid tumor such as melanoma, head and neck, liver or kidney cancer. Each CDR3 is given without its conserved first and last residue. A clone size is listed for some rows: how often the clone was seen (once, few, many), or a class if it is expanded.

TRBV15	TRBJ1-1	.	ATSRDVGRNTEAF
TRBV6-5	TRBJ2-3	.	ASSRRLARTDTQY
TRBV7-2	TRBJ2-6	.	ASSSYSAGANVLT
TRBV5-1	TRBJ2-1	.	ASSTEGSGRFVEQF
TRBV4-1	TRBJ2-5	.	ASSQARTGGETQY
TRBV2	TRBJ1-3	.	ASILHGLQNSGNTIY
TRBV19	TRBJ2-3	.	ASSIKTSGRSTDTQY
TRBV18	TRBJ1-5	.	ASSPSGQGGQPQH
TRBV5-1	TRBJ1-4	.	ASSSGARGLNEKLF
TRBV2	TRBJ2-2	few	ASRGIPTGELF
TRBV27	TRBJ1-4	few	ASRPTGGGVNEKLF
TRBV7-2	TRBJ2-3	.	ASSLRTSGTDTQY
TRBV7-2	TRBJ1-5	.	ASSLRAGGSQPQH
TRBV6-1	TRBJ2-7	.	ATRRGSAQHEQY
TRBV18	TRBJ2-1	.	ASSETSGVNEQF
TRBV7-2	TRBJ2-5	.	ASSSDRVREQY
TRBV6-6	TRBJ1-5	.	ASSGRDLNQPQH
TRBV4-2	TRBJ1-4	.	ASSQGDIGNEKLF
TRBV5-4	TRBJ2-5	.	ASSLGGQGQETQY